This T cell receptor beta chain comes out of a study of T cells in localized non-small cell lung cancer. The V gene lost 5 bases and the J gene lost 5 bases, with 19 bases spanning the gap. CDR3 size: 15 residues. The germline V gene has CDR1 SGHAT and CDR2 FQNNGV. Sequencing used immunoSEQ multiplex PCR; TCRdb keeps in-frame clones, though not all of them. This sample has tens of thousands of clones, with roughly nine tenths found just once. The source is a man aged 35 to 70 with stage III lung adenocarcinoma. The V gene is TRBV11-2, the J gene TRBJ2-7; tentatively, D is TRBD1 or TRBD2 (5 bases each). This specimen consisted of peripheral blood mononuclear cells, obtained before any cancer treatment. The CDR3 reads CASSRISGTANEQYF. The CDR3 DNA sequence: TGTGCCAGCAGCCGAATCTCCGGGACCGCAAACGAGCAGTACTTC.